The sequence of this T cell receptor beta chain was determined in a study of CD8+ T cells in alopecia areata. Using CD4, CD8alpha, NKG2D, NKG2ACE and other markers, pooled cutaneous lymph node cells were sorted. Study-wide findings and caveats: Between patients, shared TCR sequences were less clear than in mice. This was possibly due in part to HLA diversity in the patient population.

Following extraction, RNA underwent reverse transcription to cDNA, which served as the sequencing template. Sequencing was performed with immunoSEQ multiplex PCR; in TCRdb, only in-frame clones are kept and a portion is missing. Captured here are roughly 260,000 clones, none seen once; the top ten comprise 1.2%. Germline CDR1 reads NSHNY; CDR2 reads SYGAGN. The CDR3 is 14 residues long. This clone was observed a few times. Its specificity is not known. Mouse names are used for the genes. The read finishes 4 residues shy of the CDR3 end, and the germline J gene is used to complete it. Specimen: CD4+ T cells sorted from a lymph node. The chain couples TRBV13-1 to TRBJ2-4, with 7 positions matching TRBD2. The source of this sequence is a C3H/HeJ mouse with alopecia areata. For the strain, the MHC haplotype given is H2-k. The sequenced CDR3 bases are TGTGCCAGCAGTGATCTCTGGGGGAAAAAC. Its translation: CASSDLWGKN. The CDR3 reads in full as CASSDLWGKNTLYF.